Presented here are 5 T cell receptor beta chains from one specimen sequenced in a study of molecular identifiers for immune sequencing clone quantification. MiXCR, applied by TCRdb to the PCR reads, yields one record per CDR3 protein. There are tens of thousands of distinct CDR3 sequences in the sample; about a third occur only once, and 3.8% lies in the top ten. Sequenced input: naive CD8+ T cells from blood, with Jurkat cell RNA spiked in. As for subset: FACS-sorted CD8+CD4-CCR7+CD45RA+ naive T cells. The origin of the receptors is a human donor in good health. Some libraries in this study had Jurkat cell RNA spiked in.

The rearrangement joins TRBV5-5 to TRBJ2-1; unclear D gene. This CDR3 spans 13 amino acids. With 1 base removed from V and 4 bases from J, the gap between germline ends came to 6 bases. CDR1 SGHKS and CDR2 YYEKEE come from the germline V gene (reference sequence). The CDR3 DNA follows: TGTGCCAGCAGCTTGAGCGAGTACAATGAGCAGTTCTTC. Residues: CASSLSEYNEQFF.

This clonotype was counted at least ten times. The chain joins TRBV20-1 to TRBJ2-7; 8 bases match TRBD2. The CDR3 has 17 residues. V lost 3 bases and J lost 3; bases outside the gene matches: 16. Germline CDR1 is DFQATT and CDR2 is SNEGSKA (reference sequence). The chain's CDR3 is CSASGLAGFPVDYEQYF. In DNA, the CDR3 is TGCAGTGCTAGTGGTCTAGCGGGTTTCCCCGTGGACTACGAGCAGTACTTC.

At least ten counts were recorded for this clonotype. The chain uses TRBV29-1 and TRBJ2-2; the D is unclear. Trimming removed 4 bases from V and 5 bases from J, with 8 bases in between. The CDR3 spans 12 residues. The germline V gene has CDR1 SQVTM and CDR2 ANQGSEA. The CDR3 reads CSVGLQTGELFF. For the CDR3, the DNA is TGCAGCGTTGGTCTTCAAACCGGGGAGCTGTTTTTT.

The V gene is TRBV5-6, the J gene TRBJ2-3; weak D call: TRBD2 (7 bases). Trimming took off 2 bases at V and 6 bases at J, with 16 bases between the two ends. CDR1 is SGHDT, CDR2 YYEEEE, per germline. This CDR3 is 15 amino acids long. The DNA of the CDR3 is TGTGCCAGCAGCTTTGGGACGGGGGGCTTCGATACGCAGTATTTT. Residues: CASSFGTGGFDTQYF.

By its share, this clonotype is medium-sized (0.01 to 0.1%). The CDR3 is CASSPSSEPYNEQFF. The CDR3 region has the DNA TGTGCCAGCAGTCCCTCTAGCGAGCCCTACAATGAGCAGTTCTTC. The chain combines TRBV28 with TRBJ2-1; perhaps TRBD2 as D (6 bases). The CDR3 length is 15 residues. Germline V CDR1 and CDR2: MDHEN, SYDVKM. Trimming took off 5 bases at V and 2 bases at J, with 13 bases between the two ends.